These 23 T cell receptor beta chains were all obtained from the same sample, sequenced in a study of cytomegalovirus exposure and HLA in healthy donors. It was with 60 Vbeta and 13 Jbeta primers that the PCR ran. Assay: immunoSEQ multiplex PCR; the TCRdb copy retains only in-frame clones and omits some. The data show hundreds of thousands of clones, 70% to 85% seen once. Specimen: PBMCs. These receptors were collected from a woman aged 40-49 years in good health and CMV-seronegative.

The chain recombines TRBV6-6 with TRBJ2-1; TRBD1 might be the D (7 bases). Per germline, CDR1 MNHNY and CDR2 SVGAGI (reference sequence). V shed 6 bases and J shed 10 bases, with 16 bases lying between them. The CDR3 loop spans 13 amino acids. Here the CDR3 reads CASRQGMGGEQFF. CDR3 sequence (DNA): TGTGCCAGCAGACAGGGGATGGGGGGAGAGCAGTTCTTC.

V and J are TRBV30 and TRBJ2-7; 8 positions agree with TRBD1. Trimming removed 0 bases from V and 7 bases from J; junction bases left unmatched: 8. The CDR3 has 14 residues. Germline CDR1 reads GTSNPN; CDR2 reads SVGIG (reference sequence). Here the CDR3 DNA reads TGTGCCTGGAGTGTAACAGGGGGGTTGCGGGAGCAGTACTTC. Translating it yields CAWSVTGGLREQYF. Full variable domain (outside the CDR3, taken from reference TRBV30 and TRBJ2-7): SQTIHQWPATLVQPVGSPLSLECTVEGTSNPNLYWYRQAAGRGLQLLFYSVGIGQISSEVPQNLSASRPQDRQFILSSKKLLLSDSGFYLCAWSVTGGLREQYFGPGTRLTVT.

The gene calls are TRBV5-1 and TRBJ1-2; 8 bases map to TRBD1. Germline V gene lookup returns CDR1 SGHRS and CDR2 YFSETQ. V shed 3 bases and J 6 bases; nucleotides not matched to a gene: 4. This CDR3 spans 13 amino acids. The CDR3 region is CASSSGGSDGYTF. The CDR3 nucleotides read TGCGCCAGCAGCTCAGGGGGCTCTGATGGCTACACCTTC.

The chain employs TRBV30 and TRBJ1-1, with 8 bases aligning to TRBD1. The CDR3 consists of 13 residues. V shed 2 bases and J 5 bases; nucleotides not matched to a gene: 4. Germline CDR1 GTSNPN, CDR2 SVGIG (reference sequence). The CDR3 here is CAWSYRGGTEAFF. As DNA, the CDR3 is TGTGCCTGGAGTTACAGGGGGGGTACTGAAGCTTTCTTT.

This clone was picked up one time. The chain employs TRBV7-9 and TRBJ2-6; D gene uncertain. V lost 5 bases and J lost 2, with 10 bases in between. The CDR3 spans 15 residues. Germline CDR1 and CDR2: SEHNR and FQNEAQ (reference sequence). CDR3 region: CASSAVDTGANVLTF. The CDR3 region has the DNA TGTGCCAGCAGCGCCGTCGACACTGGGGCCAACGTCCTGACTTTC.

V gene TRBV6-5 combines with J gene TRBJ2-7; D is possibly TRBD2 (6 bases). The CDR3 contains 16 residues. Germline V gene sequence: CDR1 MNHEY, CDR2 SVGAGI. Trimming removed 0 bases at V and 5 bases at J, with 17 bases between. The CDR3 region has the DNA TGTGCCAGCAGTTACTCCAGTTTGGCGGGGACCCACGAGCAGTACTTC. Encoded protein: CASSYSSLAGTHEQYF.

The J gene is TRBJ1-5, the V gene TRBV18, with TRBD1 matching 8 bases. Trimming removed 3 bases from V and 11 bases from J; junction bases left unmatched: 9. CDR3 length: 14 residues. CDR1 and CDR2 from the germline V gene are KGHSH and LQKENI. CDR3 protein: CASSPQGAVKSQHF. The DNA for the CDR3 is TGTGCCAGCTCACCCCAGGGGGCGGTTAAGTCCCAGCATTTT. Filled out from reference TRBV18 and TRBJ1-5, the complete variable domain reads NAGVMQNPRHLVRRRGQEARLRCSPMKGHSHVYWYRQLPEEGLKFMVYLQKENIIDESGMPKERFSAEFPKEGPSILRIQQVVRGDSAAYFCASSPQGAVKSQHFGDGTRLSIL.

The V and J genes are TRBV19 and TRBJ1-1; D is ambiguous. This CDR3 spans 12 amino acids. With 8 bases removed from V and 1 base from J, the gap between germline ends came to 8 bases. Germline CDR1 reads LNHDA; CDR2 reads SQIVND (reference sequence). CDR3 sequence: CASLRENTEAFF. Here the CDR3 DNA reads TGTGCCAGTCTCCGGGAGAACACTGAAGCTTTCTTT.

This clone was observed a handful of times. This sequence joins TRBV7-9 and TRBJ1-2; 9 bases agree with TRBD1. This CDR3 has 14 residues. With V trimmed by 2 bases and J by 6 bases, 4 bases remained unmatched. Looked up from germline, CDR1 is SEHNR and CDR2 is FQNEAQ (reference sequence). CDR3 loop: CASSLLRTGDGYTF. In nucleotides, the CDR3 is TGTGCCAGCAGCTTATTAAGGACAGGGGATGGCTACACCTTC.

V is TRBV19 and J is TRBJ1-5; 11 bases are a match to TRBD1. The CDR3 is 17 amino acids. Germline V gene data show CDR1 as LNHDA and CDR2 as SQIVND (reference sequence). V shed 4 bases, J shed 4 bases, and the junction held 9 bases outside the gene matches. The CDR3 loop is CASSSTTGTGGNQPQHF. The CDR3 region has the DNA TGTGCCAGTAGTAGCACTACTGGGACAGGGGGGAATCAGCCCCAGCATTTT.

The CDR3 DNA reads as TGTGCCAGCAGCTTACAGGCAGCCAATTCACCCCTCCACTTT. The encoded protein is CASSLQAANSPLHF. The V gene is TRBV11-3, the J gene TRBJ1-6, with D hard to call. The CDR3 runs 14 residues. V shed 2 bases and J shed 7 bases, with 9 bases lying between them. CDR1 and CDR2 from the germline V gene are SGHNT and YENEEA.

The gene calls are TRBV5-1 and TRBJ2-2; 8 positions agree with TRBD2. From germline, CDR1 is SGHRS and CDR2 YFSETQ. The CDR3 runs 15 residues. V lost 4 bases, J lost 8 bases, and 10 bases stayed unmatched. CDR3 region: CASSPEAGGPGELFF. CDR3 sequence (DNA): TGCGCCAGCAGCCCTGAGGCGGGGGGCCCAGGGGAGCTGTTTTTT.

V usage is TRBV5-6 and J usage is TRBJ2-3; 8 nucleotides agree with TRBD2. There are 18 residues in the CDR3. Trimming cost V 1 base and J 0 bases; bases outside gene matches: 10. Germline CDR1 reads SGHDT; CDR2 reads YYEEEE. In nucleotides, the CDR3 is TGTGCCAGCAGCTTGCAGCCGGGGGGGAGTACTAGCACAGATACGCAGTATTTT. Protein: CASSLQPGGSTSTDTQYF.

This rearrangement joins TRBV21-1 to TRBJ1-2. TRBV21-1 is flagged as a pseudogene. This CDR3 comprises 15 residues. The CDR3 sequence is CASSKEREANYGYTF. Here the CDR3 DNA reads TGTGCCAGCAGCAAAGAGCGGGAGGCCAACTATGGCTACACCTTC.

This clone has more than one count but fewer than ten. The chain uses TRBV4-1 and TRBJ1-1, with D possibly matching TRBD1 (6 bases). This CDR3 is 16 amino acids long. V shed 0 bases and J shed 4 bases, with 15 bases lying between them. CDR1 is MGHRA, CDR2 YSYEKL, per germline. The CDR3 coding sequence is TGCGCCAGCAGCCAAGATGGGGCAGGGGCTTTCACTGAAGCTTTCTTT. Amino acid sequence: CASSQDGAGAFTEAFF.

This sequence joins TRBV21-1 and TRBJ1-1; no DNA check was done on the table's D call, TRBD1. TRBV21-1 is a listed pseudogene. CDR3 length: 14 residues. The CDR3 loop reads CASSVGGENTEAFF. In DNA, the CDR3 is TGTGCCAGCAGCGTAGGGGGCGAGAACACTGAAGCTTTCTTT.

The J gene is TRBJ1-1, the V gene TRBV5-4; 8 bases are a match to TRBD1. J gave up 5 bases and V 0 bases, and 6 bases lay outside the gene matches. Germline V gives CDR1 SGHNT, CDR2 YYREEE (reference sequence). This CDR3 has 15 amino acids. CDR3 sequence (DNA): TGTGCCAGCAGCTTGGGACAGGGGATGGGGACTGAAGCTTTCTTT. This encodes CASSLGQGMGTEAFF.

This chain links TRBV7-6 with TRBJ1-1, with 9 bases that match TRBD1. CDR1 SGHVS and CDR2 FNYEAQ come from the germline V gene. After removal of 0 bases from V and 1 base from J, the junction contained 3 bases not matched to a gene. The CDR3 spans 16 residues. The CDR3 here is CASSLAPGQGNTEAFF. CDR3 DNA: TGTGCCAGCAGCTTAGCGCCGGGACAGGGGAACACTGAAGCTTTCTTT.

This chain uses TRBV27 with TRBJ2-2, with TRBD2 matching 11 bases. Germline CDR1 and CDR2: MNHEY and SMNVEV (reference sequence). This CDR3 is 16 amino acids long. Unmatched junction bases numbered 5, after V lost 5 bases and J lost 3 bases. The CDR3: CASSKGLAVYTGELFF. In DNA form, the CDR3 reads TGTGCCAGCAGTAAGGGACTAGCGGTCTACACCGGGGAGCTGTTTTTT.

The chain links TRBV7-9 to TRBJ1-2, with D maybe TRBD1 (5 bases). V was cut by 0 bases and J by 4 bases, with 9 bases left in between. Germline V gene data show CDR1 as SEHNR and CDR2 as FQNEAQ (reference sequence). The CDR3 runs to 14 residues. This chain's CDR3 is CASSLAGGVYGYTF. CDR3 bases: TGTGCCAGCAGCTTAGCGGGGGGTGTCTATGGCTACACCTTC. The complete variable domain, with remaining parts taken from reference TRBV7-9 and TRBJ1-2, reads DTGVSQNPRHKITKRGQNVTFRCDPISEHNRLYWYRQTLGQGPEFLTYFQNEAQLEKSRLLSDRFSAERPKGSFSTLEIQRTEQGDSAMYLCASSLAGGVYGYTFGSGTRLTVV.

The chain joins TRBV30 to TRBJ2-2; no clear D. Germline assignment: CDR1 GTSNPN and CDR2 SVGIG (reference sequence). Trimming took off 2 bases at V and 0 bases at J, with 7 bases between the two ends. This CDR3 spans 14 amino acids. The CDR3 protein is CAWSMGSNTGELFF. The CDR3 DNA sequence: TGTGCCTGGAGTATGGGCTCGAACACCGGGGAGCTGTTTTTT.

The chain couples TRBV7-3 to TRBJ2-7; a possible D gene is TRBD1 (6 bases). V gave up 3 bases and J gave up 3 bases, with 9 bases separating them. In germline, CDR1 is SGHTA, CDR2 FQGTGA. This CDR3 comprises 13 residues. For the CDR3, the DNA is TGTGCCAGCAGCTTTGACAGGAACTACGAGCAGTACTTC. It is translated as CASSFDRNYEQYF.

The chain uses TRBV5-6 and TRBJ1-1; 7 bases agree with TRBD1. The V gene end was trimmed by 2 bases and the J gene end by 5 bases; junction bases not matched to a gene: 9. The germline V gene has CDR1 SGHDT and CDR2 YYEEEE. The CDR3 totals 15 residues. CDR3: CASSFGTDRRTEAFF. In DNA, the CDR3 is TGTGCCAGCAGCTTCGGGACAGACCGCAGGACTGAAGCTTTCTTT.